This paragraph reports one T cell receptor (beta chain). During its preparation, the TCRbeta library received unique molecular identifiers. One entry per CDR3 protein results from TCRdb running MiXCR on the PCR reads. Of about 540,000 distinct CDR3 sequences listed, about a sixth were seen once; the top ten hold 3% to 4%. The V gene end was trimmed by 1 base and the J gene end by 5 bases; junction bases not matched to a gene: 8. This CDR3 spans 16 amino acids. Germline V CDR1 and CDR2: SEHNR, FQNEAQ (reference sequence). The sample originates from a study of T-cell reconstitution after alpha-beta-depleted transplantation in children.

The rearrangement uses TRBV7-9 and TRBJ1-5; TRBD1 matches at 7 bases. The receptor was isolated from a human donor who donated a stem cell graft to a child with acute lymphoblastic leukemia. Sequencing was performed on PBMCs from the stem cell graft donor, taken from the stem cell graft. The CDR3: CASSLGKGQFDQPQHF. The CDR3 DNA is TGTGCCAGCAGCTTAGGAAAGGGACAGTTCGATCAGCCCCAGCATTTT.